The clone carrying this TCR beta chain was seen a single time. The antigen is undetermined. The CDR3 runs 13 residues. CDR1 and CDR2 (germline): LNHDA, SQIVND (reference sequence). Trimming cost V 5 bases and J 7 bases, with 9 bases left between them. The data were taken from a study of T cell responses to AZD1222 COVID-19 vaccine. Broader study findings: Repertoires in all cases were sampled only once the peak T cell response had passed. Just five to seven AZD1222 recipients tested seropositive at baseline. Donors skewed white British and female; clonal diversity was possibly underestimated.

Libraries were prepared by immunoSEQ multiplex PCR; TCRdb keeps only in-frame clonotypes and omits some of them. The sample lists 150,000 or so clones; 80% to 95% were seen once. V gene TRBV19 combines with J gene TRBJ1-6; D not resolved. The clonotype was recovered from an adult who received the AZD1222 COVID-19 vaccine. Sequencing used peripheral blood, obtained 28 days after the second AZD1222 dose. For the CDR3, the DNA is TGTGCCAGTAGTTCGGGCGTAAATTCACCCCTCCACTTT. Its protein product is CASSSGVNSPLHF.